The source of this T cell receptor (beta chain) is a study of cytomegalovirus exposure and HLA in healthy donors. At the level of the study: As released early, the data held some 85 million unique TCRs from HLA-typed donors. General study results and limits: Immune exposure data for these donors was limited to CMV serostatus. Presence/absence analyses supposed approximately even sequencing depth among donors.

The ends were cut back, 1 base at V and 4 bases at J, with 14 bases in the middle. Germline V lookup: CDR1 SGHRS, CDR2 YFSETQ. The CDR3 spans 15 residues. This clone was seen once. Its specificity is unknown. The PCR employed 60 Vbeta primers together with 13 Jbeta primers. Clones were read by immunoSEQ multiplex PCR, and TCRdb kept only the in-frame ones, dropping some. Of roughly 150,000 clones listed, over 80% were seen once; the top ten hold approximately 2.2%. What was sequenced was PBMCs. This TCR derives from a male donor in good health and CMV-seronegative. J is TRBJ1-1 and V is TRBV5-1; D is ambiguous. CDR3 coding DNA: TGCGCCAGCAGCTTGCTCGGGGTAGCGAGCACTGAAGCTTTCTTT. This encodes CASSLLGVASTEAFF.